This TCR beta chain came from a study of blood T cells in healthy people across ages. Study-wide context: About one barcoded beta molecule per two T cells was the capture yield of template switching. Regarding the study as a whole: Long-lived and aged donors differed, with more naive CD4+ cells and higher diversity in the long-lived.

A sample-barcoded 5' primer and a J-beta primer mix were used in a second PCR of about 6 to 11 cycles. The study obtained at least 3 million CDR3-containing paired-end reads from every sample. From the 5' RACE reads, TCRdb called clonotypes with MiXCR, one entry per CDR3 protein. The sample holds 700,000 to 1,000,000 distinct CDR3 sequences, under 45% seen once. Worth noting for this clonotype: As yet, its antigen is unknown.

The CDR3 sequence is 16 residues long. The V segment lost 6 bases and the J segment 4 bases; nucleotides outside the gene matches: 11. Germline CDR1 and CDR2: WSHSY and SAAADI. Researchers isolated at least 7 million PBMCs per sample. The sequence was collected from a man in his sixties in good health. Input material: blood. The chain couples TRBV10-2 to TRBJ2-3; 9 bases map to TRBD1. CDR3 DNA: TGCGCCAGCAGCCCCCGGGACAGGGTACTCGCAGATACGCAGTATTTT. Encoded protein: CASSPRDRVLADTQYF.